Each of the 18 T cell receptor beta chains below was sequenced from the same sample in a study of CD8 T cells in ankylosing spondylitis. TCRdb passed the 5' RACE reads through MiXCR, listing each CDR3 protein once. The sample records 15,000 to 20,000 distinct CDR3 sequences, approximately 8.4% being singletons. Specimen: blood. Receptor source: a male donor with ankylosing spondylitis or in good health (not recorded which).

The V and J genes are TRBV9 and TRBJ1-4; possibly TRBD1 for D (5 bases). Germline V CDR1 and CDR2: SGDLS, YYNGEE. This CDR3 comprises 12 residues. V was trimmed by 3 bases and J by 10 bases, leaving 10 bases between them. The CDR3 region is CASSGPGGKLFF. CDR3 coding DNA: TGTGCCAGCAGCGGTCCCGGGGGAAAACTGTTTTTT.

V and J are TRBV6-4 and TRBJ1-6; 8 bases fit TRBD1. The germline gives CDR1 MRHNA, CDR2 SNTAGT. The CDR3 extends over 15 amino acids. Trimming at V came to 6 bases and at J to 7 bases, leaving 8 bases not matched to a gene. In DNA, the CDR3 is TGTGCCAGCAGACCGACGGGACAGGAAAATTCACCCCTCCACTTT. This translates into CASRPTGQENSPLHF.

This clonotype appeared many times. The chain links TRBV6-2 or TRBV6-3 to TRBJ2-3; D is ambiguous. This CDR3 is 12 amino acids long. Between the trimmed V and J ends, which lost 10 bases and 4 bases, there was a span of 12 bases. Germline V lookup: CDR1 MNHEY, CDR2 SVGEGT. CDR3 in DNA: TGTGCCACAGAGGAAAGAGCAGATACGCAGTATTTT. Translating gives CATEERADTQYF.

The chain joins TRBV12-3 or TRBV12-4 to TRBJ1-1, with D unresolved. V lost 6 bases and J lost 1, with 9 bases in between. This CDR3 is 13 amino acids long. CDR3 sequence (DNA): TGTGCCAGCAGCCGCCAAGGGAACACTGAAGCTTTCTTT. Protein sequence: CASSRQGNTEAFF.

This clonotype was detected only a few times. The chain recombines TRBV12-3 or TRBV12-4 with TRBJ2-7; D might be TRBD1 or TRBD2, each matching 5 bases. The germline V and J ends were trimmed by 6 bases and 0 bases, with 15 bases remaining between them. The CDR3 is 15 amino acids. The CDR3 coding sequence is TGTGCCAGCAGCCCCCCCGGGACCTACTCCTACGAGCAGTACTTC. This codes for CASSPPGTYSYEQYF.

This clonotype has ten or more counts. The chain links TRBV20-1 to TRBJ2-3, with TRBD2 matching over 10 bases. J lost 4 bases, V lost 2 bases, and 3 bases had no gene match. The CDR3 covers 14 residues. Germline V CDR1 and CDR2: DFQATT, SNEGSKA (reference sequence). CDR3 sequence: CSARPSGSADTQYF. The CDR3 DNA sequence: TGCAGTGCTAGACCTAGCGGGAGCGCAGATACGCAGTATTTT.

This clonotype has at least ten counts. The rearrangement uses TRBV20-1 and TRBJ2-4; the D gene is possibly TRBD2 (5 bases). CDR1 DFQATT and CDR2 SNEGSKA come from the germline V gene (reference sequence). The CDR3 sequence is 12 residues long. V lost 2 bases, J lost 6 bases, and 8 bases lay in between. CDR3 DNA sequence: TGCAGTGCTAGAAGGGCGGGAAACATTCAGTACTTC. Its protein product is CSARRAGNIQYF.

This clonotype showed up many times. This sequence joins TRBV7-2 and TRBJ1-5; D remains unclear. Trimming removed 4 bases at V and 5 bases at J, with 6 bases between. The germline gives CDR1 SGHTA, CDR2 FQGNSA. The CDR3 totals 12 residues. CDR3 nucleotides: TGTGCCAGCAGCTCTAATTATCAGCCCCAGCATTTT. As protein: CASSSNYQPQHF.

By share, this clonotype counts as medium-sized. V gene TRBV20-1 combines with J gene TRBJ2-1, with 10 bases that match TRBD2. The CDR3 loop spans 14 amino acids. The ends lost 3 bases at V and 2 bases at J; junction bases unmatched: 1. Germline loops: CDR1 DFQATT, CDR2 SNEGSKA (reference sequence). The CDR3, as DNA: TGCAGTGCTAGGGGACTAGCGACCTACAATGAGCAGTTCTTC. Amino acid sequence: CSARGLATYNEQFF.

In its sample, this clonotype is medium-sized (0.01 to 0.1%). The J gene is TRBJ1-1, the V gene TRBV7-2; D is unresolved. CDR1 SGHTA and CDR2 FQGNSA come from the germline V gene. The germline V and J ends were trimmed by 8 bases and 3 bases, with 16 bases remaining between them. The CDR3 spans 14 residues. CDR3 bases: TGTGCCAGCGCAAGACCTCTCCTGGACACTGAAGCTTTCTTT. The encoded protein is CASARPLLDTEAFF.

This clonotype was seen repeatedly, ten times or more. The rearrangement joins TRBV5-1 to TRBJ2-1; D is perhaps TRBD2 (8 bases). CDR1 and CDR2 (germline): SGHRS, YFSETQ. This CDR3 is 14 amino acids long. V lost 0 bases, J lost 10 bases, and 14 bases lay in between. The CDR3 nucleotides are TGCGCCAGCAGCTTGGTACAGGGGACTAGGGAGCAGTTCTTC. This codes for CASSLVQGTREQFF.

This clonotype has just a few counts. Here the CDR3 reads CASSLSGYEQYF. The CDR3 bases are TGTGCCAGCAGTCTGAGTGGCTACGAGCAGTACTTC. The chain employs TRBV7-9 and TRBJ2-7; the D is unclear. Germline CDR1 SEHNR, CDR2 FQNEAQ (reference sequence). V gave up 6 bases and J gave up 3 bases, with 9 bases separating them. The CDR3 is made up of 12 amino acids.

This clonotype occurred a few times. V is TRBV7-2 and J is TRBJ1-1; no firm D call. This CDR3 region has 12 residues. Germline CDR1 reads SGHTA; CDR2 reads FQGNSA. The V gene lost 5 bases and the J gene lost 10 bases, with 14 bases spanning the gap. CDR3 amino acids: CASSATGSGAFF. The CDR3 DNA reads TGTGCCAGCAGCGCTACTGGGTCGGGAGCTTTCTTT.

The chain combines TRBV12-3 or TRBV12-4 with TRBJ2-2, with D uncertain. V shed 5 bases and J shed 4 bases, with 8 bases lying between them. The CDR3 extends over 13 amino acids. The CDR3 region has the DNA TGTGCCAGCAGTCCCAGTGTCACCGGGGAGCTGTTTTTT. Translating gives CASSPSVTGELFF.

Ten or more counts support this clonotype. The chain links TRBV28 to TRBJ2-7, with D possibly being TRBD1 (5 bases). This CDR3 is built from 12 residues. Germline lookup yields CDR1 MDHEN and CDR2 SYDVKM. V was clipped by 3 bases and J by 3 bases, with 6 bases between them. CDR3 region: CASSFRVYEQYF. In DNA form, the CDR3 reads TGTGCCAGCAGTTTCAGGGTCTACGAGCAGTACTTC.

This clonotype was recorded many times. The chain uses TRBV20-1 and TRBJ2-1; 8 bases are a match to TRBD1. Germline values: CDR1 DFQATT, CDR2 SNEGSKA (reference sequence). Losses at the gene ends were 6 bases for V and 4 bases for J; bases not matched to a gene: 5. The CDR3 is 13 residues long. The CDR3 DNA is TGCAGTGCGTCCGGGACAGGTTACAATGAGCAGTTCTTC. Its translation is CSASGTGYNEQFF.

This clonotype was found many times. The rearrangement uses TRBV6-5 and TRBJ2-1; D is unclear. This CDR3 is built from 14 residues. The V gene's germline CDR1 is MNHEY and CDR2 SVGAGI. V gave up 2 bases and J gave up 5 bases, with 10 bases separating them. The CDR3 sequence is CASSYSQVNNEQFF. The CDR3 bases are TGTGCCAGCAGTTACAGTCAGGTGAACAATGAGCAGTTCTTC.

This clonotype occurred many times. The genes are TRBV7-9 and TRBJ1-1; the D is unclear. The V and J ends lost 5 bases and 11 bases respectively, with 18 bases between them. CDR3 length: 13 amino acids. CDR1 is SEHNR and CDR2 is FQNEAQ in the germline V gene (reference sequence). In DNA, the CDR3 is TGTGCCAGCAGCGCGAAGGGCTCAGCCGATGCTTTCTTT. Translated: CASSAKGSADAFF.